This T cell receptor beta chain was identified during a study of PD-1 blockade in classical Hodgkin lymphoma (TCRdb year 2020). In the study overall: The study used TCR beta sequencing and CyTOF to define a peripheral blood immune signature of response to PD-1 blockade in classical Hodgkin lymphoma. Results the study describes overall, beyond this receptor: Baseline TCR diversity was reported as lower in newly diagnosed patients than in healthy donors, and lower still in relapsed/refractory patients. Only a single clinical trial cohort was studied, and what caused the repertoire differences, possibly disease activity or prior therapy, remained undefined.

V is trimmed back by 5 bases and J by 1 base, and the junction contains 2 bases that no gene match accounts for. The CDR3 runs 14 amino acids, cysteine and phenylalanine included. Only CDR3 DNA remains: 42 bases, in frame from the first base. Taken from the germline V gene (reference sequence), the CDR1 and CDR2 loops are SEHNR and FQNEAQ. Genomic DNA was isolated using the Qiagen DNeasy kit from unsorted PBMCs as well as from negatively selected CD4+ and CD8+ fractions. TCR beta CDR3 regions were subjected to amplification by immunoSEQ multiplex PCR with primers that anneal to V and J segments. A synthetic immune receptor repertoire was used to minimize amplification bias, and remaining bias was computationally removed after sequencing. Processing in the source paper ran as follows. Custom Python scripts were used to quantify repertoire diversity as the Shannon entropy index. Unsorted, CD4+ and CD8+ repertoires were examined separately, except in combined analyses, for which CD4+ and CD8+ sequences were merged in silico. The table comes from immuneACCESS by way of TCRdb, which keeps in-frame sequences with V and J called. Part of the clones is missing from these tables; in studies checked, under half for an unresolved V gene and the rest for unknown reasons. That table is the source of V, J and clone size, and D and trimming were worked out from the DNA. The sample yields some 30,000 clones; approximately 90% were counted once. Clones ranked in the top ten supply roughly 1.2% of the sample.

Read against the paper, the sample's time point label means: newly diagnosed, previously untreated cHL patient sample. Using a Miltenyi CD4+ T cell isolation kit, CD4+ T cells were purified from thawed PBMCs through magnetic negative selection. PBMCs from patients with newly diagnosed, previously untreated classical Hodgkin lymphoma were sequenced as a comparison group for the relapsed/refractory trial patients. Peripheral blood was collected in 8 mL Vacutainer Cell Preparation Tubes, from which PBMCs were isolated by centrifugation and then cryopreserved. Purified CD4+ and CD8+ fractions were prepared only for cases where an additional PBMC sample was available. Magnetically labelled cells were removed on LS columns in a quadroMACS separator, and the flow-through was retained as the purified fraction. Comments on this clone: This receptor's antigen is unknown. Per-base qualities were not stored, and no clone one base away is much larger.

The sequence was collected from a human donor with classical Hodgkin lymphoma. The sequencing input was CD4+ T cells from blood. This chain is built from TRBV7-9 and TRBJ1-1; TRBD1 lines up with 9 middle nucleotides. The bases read TGTGCCAGCAGCCCGGGACAGGGGAACACTGAAGCTTTCTTT. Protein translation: CASSPGQGNTEAFF.